Listed here are 19 T cell receptor beta chains from one sample, sequenced in a study of blood T cells in healthy people across ages. Primed by a sample-barcoded 5' primer and a J-beta primer mix, a second PCR proceeded for 7 to 11 cycles. TCRdb passed the 5' RACE reads through MiXCR, listing each CDR3 protein once. The repertoire includes 1.5 million to 2 million distinct CDR3 sequences, around 42% of them detected once, and 23% sits in the top ten. Sequenced: blood. These receptors came from a human donor in good health.

The chain uses TRBV4-1 and TRBJ1-6, with a possible D match to TRBD1 (5 bases). Trimming stripped 4 bases from V and 6 bases from J, with 16 bases between. Germline-derived CDR1 and CDR2 are MGHRA and YSYEKL. This CDR3 comprises 16 residues. The CDR3 nucleotides are TGCGCCAGCAGCCCCCGACAGATCGCGGCTAATTCACCCCTCCACTTT. Translation gives CASSPRQIAANSPLHF.

This clonotype was seen many times. V and J are TRBV5-1 and TRBJ2-5; D ambiguous. Germline CDR1 SGHRS, CDR2 YFSETQ. This CDR3 spans 15 amino acids. Trimming took off 0 bases at V and 1 base at J, with 10 bases between the two ends. The CDR3 reads CASSLGNSLQETQYF. CDR3 coding DNA: TGCGCCAGCAGCTTGGGCAACAGCCTCCAAGAGACCCAGTACTTC.

The chain has TRBV4-3 and TRBJ1-4, with D maybe TRBD1 (6 bases). CDR1 and CDR2 (germline): LGHNA, YSLEER. Trimming cost V 1 base and J 6 bases, with 12 bases left between them. This CDR3 spans 15 amino acids. The CDR3: CASSQGNSGDEKLFF. The CDR3, as DNA: TGCGCCAGCAGCCAAGGAAACTCAGGGGATGAAAAACTGTTTTTT.

This chain links TRBV9 with TRBJ1-4, with 7 bases lining up with TRBD1. CDR3 length equals 14 residues. Germline CDR1 reads SGDLS; CDR2 reads YYNGEE. V was clipped by 0 bases and J by 8 bases; unmatched bases: 4. CDR3 residues: CASSVVAGGEKLFF. The CDR3, as DNA: TGTGCCAGCAGCGTAGTGGCAGGGGGGGAAAAACTGTTTTTT.

V usage is TRBV12-3 or TRBV12-4 and J usage is TRBJ1-2; 10 bases align to TRBD1. This CDR3 region has 14 residues. Germline trimming cut 6 bases from V and 2 bases from J; bases unmatched to any gene: 3. In DNA, the CDR3 is TGTGCCAGCAGGTCGGACAGGGGGAACTATGGCTACACCTTC. Its translation: CASRSDRGNYGYTF.

This chain uses TRBV4-3 with TRBJ1-2; D remains ambiguous. V was clipped by 6 bases and J by 3 bases, with 11 bases between them. The CDR3 is 13 amino acids. CDR1 and CDR2 (germline): LGHNA, YSLEER. The CDR3 bases are TGCGCCAGCAGTCCTGACGGGCACTATGGCTACACCTTC. Amino acids: CASSPDGHYGYTF.

This clonotype was seen more than once but under ten times. This chain connects TRBV9 to TRBJ2-5; tentatively, D is TRBD1 or TRBD2 (6 bases each). V was trimmed by 0 bases and J by 5 bases, leaving 14 bases between them. Germline V gene lookup returns CDR1 SGDLS and CDR2 YYNGEE. This CDR3 comprises 15 residues. The CDR3 coding sequence is TGTGCCAGCAGCGTAGTACAGGGAGGTTTGGAGACCCAGTACTTC. Translating it yields CASSVVQGGLETQYF.

This chain links TRBV29-1 with TRBJ2-1, with D possibly called TRBD1 or TRBD2 (7 bases each). Per germline, CDR1 SQVTM and CDR2 ANQGSEA. This CDR3 is 15 amino acids long. The V and J ends lost 3 bases and 0 bases respectively, with 12 bases between them. The CDR3 region is CSVEGGDSSYNEQFF. CDR3 sequence (DNA): TGCAGCGTTGAGGGGGGGGACAGCTCCTACAATGAGCAGTTCTTC.

V and J are TRBV10-2 and TRBJ1-6, with 7 nucleotides matching TRBD1. Per the germline V gene, CDR1 is WSHSY and CDR2 is SAAADI. After removal of 5 bases from V and 12 bases from J, the junction contained 16 bases not matched to a gene. This CDR3 spans 16 amino acids. CDR3 sequence reads: CASSQASGQAGGPLHF. In DNA form, the CDR3 reads TGCGCCAGCAGTCAAGCTTCCGGACAGGCTGGGGGACCCCTCCACTTT.

In regard to this clonotype: A read error may explain this, as a much larger clone is one base away. This sequence joins TRBV30 and TRBJ2-1, with 9 bases fitting TRBD1. The CDR3 has 12 residues. Trimming cost V 8 bases and J 7 bases; bases outside gene matches: 6. Germline-derived CDR1 and CDR2 are GTSNPN and SVGIG (reference sequence). The CDR3 reads CAGNRGQNEQFF. As DNA, the CDR3 is TGTGCCGGGAACAGGGGGCAGAATGAGCAGTTCTTC.

DNA of the CDR3: TGTGCCAGCAGCCGCGGGACGGGGGGGCAGAGCACAGATACGCAGTATTTT. Amino acids: CASSRGTGGQSTDTQYF. V usage is TRBV7-2 and J usage is TRBJ2-3, with 8 bases lining up with TRBD2. The germline CDR1 and CDR2 sequences are SGHTA and FQGNSA. The CDR3 sequence is 17 residues long. Trimming removed 5 bases from V and 0 bases from J; junction bases left unmatched: 10.

V and J are TRBV29-1 and TRBJ1-1; no clear D. Germline V gene lookup returns CDR1 SQVTM and CDR2 ANQGSEA. CDR3 size: 13 residues. The germline V and J ends were trimmed by 7 bases and 11 bases, with 23 bases remaining between them. The CDR3 loop is CSALQSFGYNAFF. The CDR3 DNA reads as TGCAGCGCCTTACAGAGTTTTGGCTATAACGCTTTCTTT.

The chain carries TRBV20-1 and TRBJ2-3, with D possibly being TRBD1 (6 bases). Germline V lookup: CDR1 DFQATT, CDR2 SNEGSKA (reference sequence). The CDR3 runs 14 residues. Between the trimmed V and J ends, which lost 8 bases and 3 bases, there was a span of 18 bases. DNA for the CDR3: TGCAGTCCTAAACGGACAGAGGTTACAGATACGCAGTATTTT. Translated: CSPKRTEVTDTQYF.

The genes are TRBV20-1 and TRBJ2-5; perhaps TRBD1 as D (9 bases). The CDR3 extends over 15 amino acids. Germline V gene data show CDR1 as DFQATT and CDR2 as SNEGSKA (reference sequence). Trimming took off 6 bases at V and 11 bases at J, with 28 bases between the two ends. The CDR3 protein is CSAREGDRGAGEQYF. The CDR3 DNA reads TGCAGTGCCCGGGAGGGCGACAGGGGGGCGGGTGAGCAGTACTTC.

The rearrangement uses TRBV29-1 and TRBJ2-3; the D is unclear. The CDR3 contains 15 residues. V was trimmed by 3 bases and J by 11 bases, leaving 24 bases between them. Germline values: CDR1 SQVTM, CDR2 ANQGSEA. CDR3 nucleotides: TGCAGCGTTGATATCCTGCAGAAAGCCCCCCACGTGCAGTATTTT. Protein: CSVDILQKAPHVQYF.

Details on this clonotype: Since the CDR3 does not end with the conserved phenylalanine or tryptophan, this likely comes from a read error. The chain combines TRBV6-5 with TRBJ1-5; a possible D gene is TRBD1 (6 bases). Germline CDR1 reads MNHEY; CDR2 reads SVGAGI. Trimming left V 0 bases short and J 7 bases short, with 10 bases between. The CDR3 runs 14 residues. The CDR3 nucleotides are TGTGCCAGCAGTTACTCGGGGACAAGGCAGCCCCAGCATTGT. The encoded protein is CASSYSGTRQPQHC.

V is TRBV4-3 and J is TRBJ2-2; D is possibly TRBD1 (6 bases). The germline gives CDR1 LGHNA, CDR2 YSLEER. The V end was cut by 0 bases, the J end by 6 bases, with 8 bases between. The length of the CDR3 is 14 residues. CDR3 residues: CASSQEGGSGELFF. CDR3 DNA: TGCGCCAGCAGCCAAGAAGGGGGATCCGGGGAGCTGTTTTTT.

CDR3 DNA: TGTGCCAGCAGCTCAGTCGACGTTACTGAAGCTTTCTTT. Encoded protein: CASSSVDVTEAFF. The J gene is TRBJ1-1, the V gene TRBV11-3; D not resolved. The V end lost 4 bases, the J end lost 5 bases, and 11 bases lay between the germline ends. The CDR3 consists of 13 residues. Germline V lookup: CDR1 SGHNT, CDR2 YENEEA.

This clonotype was observed a few times. The V and J genes are TRBV7-2 and TRBJ2-7, with D perhaps being TRBD1 or TRBD2 (5 bases each). Germline V gene lookup returns CDR1 SGHTA and CDR2 FQGNSA. The CDR3 loop spans 17 amino acids. V dropped 2 bases and J dropped 2 bases, with 19 bases sitting between them. The CDR3 coding sequence is TGTGCCAGCAGCTTACGGTACCGGGCTACGGGACCCTACGAGCAGTACTTC. This encodes CASSLRYRATGPYEQYF. The whole variable domain, filled in from reference TRBV7-2 and TRBJ2-7, reads GAGVSQSPSNKVTEKGKDVELRCDPISGHTALYWYRQSLGQGLEFLIYFQGNSAPDKSGLPSDRFSAERTGGSVSTLTIQRTQQEDSAVYLCASSLRYRATGPYEQYFGPGTRLTVT.